This TCR beta chain was recovered during a study of T cell responses to AZD1222 COVID-19 vaccine. Study findings and constraints: Only a handful of AZD1222 recipients, six or seven in all, had baseline seropositivity.

The CDR3 is made up of 14 amino acids. Germline CDR1 and CDR2: LNHDA and SQIVND (reference sequence). V shed 6 bases, J shed 3 bases, and the junction held 5 bases outside the gene matches. Only in-frame clones appear in the TCRdb table, and some are missing; sequencing was by immunoSEQ multiplex PCR. The table lists 130,000 to 150,000 clones, more than 80% of them singletons, with more than 1.5% in the top ten. Comments on this clone: Antigen unknown.

This rearrangement joins TRBV19 to TRBJ2-7, with TRBD1 matching over 10 bases. The sequence came from an adult in good health. This material consisted of peripheral blood, taken on day 0 of AZD1222 vaccination. The CDR3 here is CASRLGTGDYEQYF. As DNA, the CDR3 is TGTGCCAGTAGACTCGGGACAGGGGACTACGAGCAGTACTTC.